These 29 T cell receptor beta chains originate from one sample sequenced in a study of blood T cell repertoires in COVID-19. TCRdb keeps only in-frame clones here, not all; method: immunoSEQ multiplex PCR. The sample has fewer than 80,000 clones; approximately 85% are singletons. Sequencing was done on a sample of peripheral blood. These receptors came from a woman older than 75 with active or convalescent COVID-19.

The chain joins TRBV6-5 to TRBJ1-1; 7 positions match TRBD1. The CDR3 is made up of 13 amino acids. With V trimmed by 8 bases and J by 5 bases, 8 bases remained unmatched. Germline values: CDR1 MNHEY, CDR2 SVGAGI. The chain's CDR3 is CASGSTGHTEAFF. CDR3 nucleotides: TGTGCCAGCGGTTCGACAGGGCATACTGAAGCTTTCTTT.

This clone was counted only a few times. The junction departs from germline at one end; a sequencing error may be responsible. Other nucleotide sequences from this sample produce the same CDR3. V usage is TRBV9 and J usage is TRBJ1-3; the match to TRBD1 covers 9 bases. This CDR3 has 15 residues. The germline gives CDR1 SGDLS, CDR2 YYNGEE. The CDR3 is CASSVTRQGGNTIYF. In DNA, the CDR3 is TGTGCCAGCAGCGTCACGAGACAGGGGGGAAACACTATATATTTT.

The V call is TRBV6-2 or TRBV6-3, the J call TRBJ2-6; D is possibly TRBD1 (6 bases). Germline V gives CDR1 MNHEY, CDR2 SVGEGT. The CDR3 loop spans 16 amino acids. Trimming removed 5 bases at V and 2 bases at J, with 13 bases between. CDR3 sequence (DNA): TGTGCCAGCAGTCCATACACAGGGCCTGGGGCCAACGTCCTGACTTTC. Protein sequence: CASSPYTGPGANVLTF.

A single count supports this clone. The chain links TRBV27 to TRBJ1-1, with no clear D. V shed 0 bases and J shed 1 base, with 6 bases lying between them. CDR1 MNHEY and CDR2 SMNVEV come from the germline V gene (reference sequence). This CDR3 region has 14 residues. DNA for the CDR3: TGTGCCAGCAGTTTATCGTACAGGAACACTGAAGCTTTCTTT. Protein sequence: CASSLSYRNTEAFF.

The CDR3 DNA reads TGCGCCAGCAGCTCCCTAGGACAGGGCCAGGCGGCGCAGTATTTT. Its translation: CASSSLGQGQAAQYF. This chain uses TRBV5-1 with TRBJ2-3; 8 nucleotides agree with TRBD1. The CDR3 totals 15 residues. In germline, CDR1 is SGHRS, CDR2 YFSETQ. Germline trimming cut 3 bases from V and 10 bases from J; bases unmatched to any gene: 13. The whole variable domain, remainder taken from reference TRBV5-1 and TRBJ2-3, is KAGVTQTPRYLIKTRGQQVTLSCSPISGHRSVSWYQQTPGQGLQFLFEYFSETQRNKGNFPGRFSGRQFSNSRSEMNVSTLELGDSALYLCASSSLGQGQAAQYFGPGTRLTVL.

The V call is TRBV19, the J call TRBJ1-3, with 9 bases fitting TRBD1. CDR1 LNHDA and CDR2 SQIVND come from the germline V gene (reference sequence). With 7 bases clipped from V and 0 bases from J, the junction kept 7 bases outside the gene matches. The CDR3 extends over 16 amino acids. Here the CDR3 DNA reads TGTGCCAGTAAGAGGACAGGGGCTAGCTCTGGAAACACCATATATTTT. It is translated as CASKRTGASSGNTIYF.

CDR3 region: CASRQTESNQPQHF. In DNA form, the CDR3 reads TGCGCCAGCAGGCAGACAGAGAGCAATCAGCCCCAGCATTTT. The rearrangement uses TRBV10-2 and TRBJ1-5; D perhaps matches TRBD1 (5 bases). Germline V gene sequence: CDR1 WSHSY, CDR2 SAAADI. The CDR3 covers 14 residues. The V and J ends lost 6 bases and 1 base respectively, with 10 bases between them.

The V call is TRBV4-1, the J call TRBJ2-5; 10 nucleotides line up with TRBD1. The CDR3 extends over 14 amino acids. The J segment lost 7 bases and the V segment lost 3 bases, leaving 5 bases of the junction unmatched. CDR1 MGHRA and CDR2 YSYEKL come from the germline V gene. CDR3 loop: CASSQGDRGWTQYF. The DNA for the CDR3 is TGCGCCAGCAGCCAGGGGGACAGGGGTTGGACCCAGTACTTC.

This clone was picked up a small number of times. The chain couples TRBV28 to TRBJ2-7; 7 bases fit TRBD1. The CDR3 has 13 amino acids. The J segment lost 3 bases and the V segment lost 5 bases, leaving 4 bases of the junction unmatched. CDR1 is MDHEN, CDR2 SYDVKM, per germline. CDR3 DNA sequence: TGTGCCAGCAGTCACGACAGGGTCTACGAGCAGTACTTC. As protein: CASSHDRVYEQYF.

The V call is TRBV19, the J call TRBJ1-1, with 8 bases identical to TRBD1. The V segment lost 5 bases and the J segment 4 bases; nucleotides outside the gene matches: 12. This CDR3 comprises 16 residues. Germline V lookup: CDR1 LNHDA, CDR2 SQIVND (reference sequence). The CDR3 DNA is TGTGCCAGTAGTCGCACAGGGGGGGCTAGGGTCACTGAAGCTTTCTTT. Translation: CASSRTGGARVTEAFF. The entire variable domain, with the rest obtained from reference TRBV19 and TRBJ1-1, is as follows: DGGITQSPKYLFRKEGQNVTLSCEQNLNHDAMYWYRQDPGQGLRLIYYSQIVNDFQKGDIAEGYSVSREKKESFPLTVTSAQKNPTAFYLCASSRTGGARVTEAFFGQGTRLTVV.

The V gene is TRBV9, the J gene TRBJ2-3, with 8 nucleotides matching TRBD2. CDR1 and CDR2 (germline): SGDLS, YYNGEE. J lost 0 bases, V lost 4 bases, and 7 bases had no gene match. The CDR3 has 16 residues. CDR3 bases: TGTGCCAGCAGCCTCAGACTAGCGACTAGCACAGATACGCAGTATTTT. It encodes CASSLRLATSTDTQYF. Using reference TRBV9 and TRBJ2-3 for the parts outside the CDR3, the full variable domain is DSGVTQTPKHLITATGQRVTLRCSPRSGDLSVYWYQQSLDQGLQFLIQYYNGEERAKGNILERFSAQQFPDLHSELNLSSLELGDSALYFCASSLRLATSTDTQYFGPGTRLTVL.

The J gene is TRBJ1-6, the V gene TRBV5-1, with 7 bases that match TRBD1. The CDR3 loop spans 14 amino acids. Germline CDR1 and CDR2: SGHRS and YFSETQ. V lost 8 bases and J lost 5; bases outside the gene matches: 7. The CDR3 DNA follows: TGCGCCAGTCAGAAGGGGGCTAATAATTCACCCCTCCACTTT. It is translated as CASQKGANNSPLHF.

The chain joins TRBV28 to TRBJ1-5; 7 bases are a match to TRBD1. CDR1 and CDR2 (germline): MDHEN, SYDVKM. The CDR3 totals 16 residues. With 6 bases clipped from V and 0 bases from J, the junction kept 8 bases outside the gene matches. CDR3 DNA: TGTGCCAGCAGCCCACAGGGGAGCTATAGCAATCAGCCCCAGCATTTT. This sequence encodes CASSPQGSYSNQPQHF.

The chain uses TRBV6-5 and TRBJ1-5, with TRBD1 matching 12 bases. V lost 0 bases, J lost 14 bases, and 11 bases stayed unmatched. Germline assignment: CDR1 MNHEY and CDR2 SVGAGI. The CDR3 loop spans 16 amino acids. CDR3 loop: CASSYSRGQGARLEHF. CDR3 DNA: TGTGCCAGCAGTTACTCGCGGGGACAGGGGGCCCGCCTTGAGCATTTT.

This clone showed up just once. CDR3 coding DNA: TGTGCCAGCACCCCGCCCGCCGGGAGAGGGACCCAGTACTTC. Translated, it gives CASTPPAGRGTQYF. The chain is built from TRBV5-4 and TRBJ2-5, with D maybe TRBD2 (6 bases). The germline V gene encodes CDR1 SGHNT and CDR2 YYREEE (reference sequence). Between the trimmed V and J ends, which lost 6 bases and 7 bases, there was a span of 19 bases. The CDR3 extends over 14 amino acids. Variable domain in full (rest from reference TRBV5-4 and TRBJ2-5): ETGVTQSPTHLIKTRGQQVTLRCSSQSGHNTVSWYQQALGQGPQFIFQYYREEENGRGNFPPRFSGLQFPNYSSELNVNALELDDSALYLCASTPPAGRGTQYFGPGTRLLVL.

The chain couples TRBV4-3 to TRBJ2-3, with D perhaps TRBD2 (5 bases). Per the germline V gene, CDR1 is LGHNA and CDR2 is YSLEER. The CDR3 has 16 residues. The V end was cut by 0 bases, the J end by 1 base, with 11 bases between. Written as DNA, the CDR3 is TGCGCCAGCAGCCAAGAGATCCGGGGTGGCACAGATACGCAGTATTTT. It encodes CASSQEIRGGTDTQYF.

This chain joins TRBV6-6 and TRBJ2-7; a weak D match, TRBD1 (5 bases). CDR1 and CDR2 (germline): MNHNY, SVGAGI (reference sequence). This CDR3 has 14 residues. With 4 bases removed from V and 3 bases from J, the gap between germline ends came to 13 bases. CDR3 DNA: TGTGCCAGCAGTTCCCACGGGCAGGGCTACGAGCAGTACTTC. It is translated as CASSSHGQGYEQYF.

The chain uses TRBV4-3 and TRBJ2-5; 7 nucleotides line up with TRBD1. The CDR3 spans 15 residues. Germline V gene lookup returns CDR1 LGHNA and CDR2 YSLEER. Trimming took 0 bases from V and 5 from J; bases not matched to a gene: 6. The CDR3 bases are TGCGCCAGCAGCCAAGATTCGACAGGGCATGAGACCCAGTACTTC. This translates into CASSQDSTGHETQYF.

The chain couples TRBV4-1 to TRBJ1-2, with 7 bases lining up with TRBD1. V trimming: 0 bases; J trimming: 8 bases; junction bases outside the gene matches: 12. The CDR3 covers 16 residues. Germline V gene lookup returns CDR1 MGHRA and CDR2 YSYEKL. Here the CDR3 DNA reads TGCGCCAGCAGCCAAGACCCCCCGACAGGGTGGGGCGGCTACACCTTC. Translated, it gives CASSQDPPTGWGGYTF.

The chain has TRBV20-1 and TRBJ2-3, with TRBD2 matching over 13 bases. Per the germline V gene, CDR1 is DFQATT and CDR2 is SNEGSKA (reference sequence). J gave up 2 bases and V 3 bases, and 8 bases lay outside the gene matches. CDR3 length equals 17 residues. Here the CDR3 DNA reads TGCAGTGCTAGTCTAACTAGCGGGGGGGGTGACACAGATACGCAGTATTTT. It encodes CSASLTSGGGDTDTQYF.

The chain has TRBV7-3 and TRBJ2-3; 10 bases fit TRBD2. Trimming at V came to 5 bases and at J to 5 bases, leaving 4 bases not matched to a gene. Germline CDR1 and CDR2: SGHTA and FQGTGA. This CDR3 is built from 14 residues. CDR3 sequence: CASSPSGRKDTQYF. In DNA, the CDR3 is TGTGCCAGCAGCCCTAGCGGGAGAAAAGATACGCAGTATTTT.

The CDR3 sequence is CASSLAGGSYNSPLHF. In nucleotides, the CDR3 is TGTGCCAGCAGCTTGGCGGGGGGCTCCTATAATTCACCCCTCCACTTT. The rearrangement joins TRBV5-6 to TRBJ1-6, with D possibly being TRBD1 (5 bases). V was shortened by 0 bases and J by 0 bases, with 7 bases between the two germline ends. Per germline, CDR1 SGHDT and CDR2 YYEEEE. This CDR3 is built from 16 residues.

This rearrangement joins TRBV6-2 or TRBV6-3 to TRBJ1-2, with D perhaps matching TRBD1 (6 bases). The CDR3 runs to 17 residues. V lost 5 bases to trimming and J lost 2 bases, with 21 bases between them. Germline V gene lookup returns CDR1 MNHEY and CDR2 SVGEGT. The CDR3 loop is CASSLSTTRTENYGYTF. CDR3 nucleotide sequence: TGTGCCAGCAGTCTCTCCACAACCCGGACAGAAAACTATGGCTACACCTTC.

The CDR3 nucleotides are TGTGCCTGGAGATGGGACAGGTCTGGTGGCTACACCTTC. Translated: CAWRWDRSGGYTF. This chain uses TRBV30 with TRBJ1-2; 8 positions agree with TRBD1. J was trimmed by 7 bases and V by 3 bases; bases with no gene match: 7. The CDR3 loop spans 13 amino acids. Germline V gives CDR1 GTSNPN, CDR2 SVGIG (reference sequence).

The V and J genes are TRBV7-2 and TRBJ1-3, with D uncertain. The CDR3 sequence is 15 residues long. The ends were cut back, 3 bases at V and 4 bases at J, with 13 bases in the middle. The V gene's germline CDR1 is SGHTA and CDR2 FQGNSA. The CDR3: CASSFSWGGGNTIYF. CDR3 DNA sequence: TGTGCCAGCAGCTTTAGTTGGGGAGGGGGAAACACCATATATTTT.

The V and J genes are TRBV21-1 and TRBJ2-7; the table names TRBD2, a call not compared with the DNA. TRBV21-1 is an annotated pseudogene. The CDR3 is 13 amino acids. CDR3 DNA: TGTGCCAGCAGCAAACCCCGGGTATTAGAGCAGTACTTC. Its translation: CASSKPRVLEQYF.

The count of this clone is one. The chain has TRBV11-2 and TRBJ2-5; TRBD2 matches at 11 bases. Germline-derived CDR1 and CDR2 are SGHAT and FQNNGV. V gave up 4 bases and J gave up 2 bases; unmatched junction bases: 0. There are 14 residues in the CDR3. As DNA, the CDR3 is TGTGCCAGCAGCTGGACTAGCGGGCAAGAGACCCAGTACTTC. This gives the protein CASSWTSGQETQYF.

The DNA of the CDR3 is TGTGCCAGCAGCTCGTGGCTAGATACGCAGTATTTT. It yields the protein CASSSWLDTQYF. The V and J genes are TRBV7-2 and TRBJ2-3; D is undetermined. V lost 4 bases and J 5 bases, leaving 7 bases between the germline ends. Germline V gives CDR1 SGHTA, CDR2 FQGNSA. The CDR3 is 12 residues long.

This chain joins TRBV6-5 and TRBJ2-2, with 7 bases lining up with TRBD2. After removal of 2 bases from V and 5 bases from J, the junction contained 8 bases not matched to a gene. The germline V gene has CDR1 MNHEY and CDR2 SVGAGI. The CDR3 runs to 16 residues. The CDR3 spells CASSYPPGGRTGELFF. The CDR3 DNA reads TGTGCCAGCAGTTACCCACCGGGGGGTAGGACCGGGGAGCTGTTTTTT.